This T cell receptor beta chain was identified in a study of CD8 T cells in Susac syndrome. Reverse transcription used about 0.45 to 1 ug RNA and random hexamers. MiXCR was run by TCRdb on the immunoSEQ multiplex PCR reads, yielding one entry per CDR3 protein. The table lists roughly 80,000 distinct CDR3 sequences, about 91% of them singletons, with roughly 0.49% in the top ten. The CDR3 totals 16 residues. Germline assignment: CDR1 MNHEY and CDR2 SMNVEV (reference sequence). Trimming took 6 bases from V and 2 from J, leaving 20 bases between them. The sequenced sample consisted of CD8+ T cells from PBMCs. This sequence joins TRBV27 and TRBJ2-7; weak D call: TRBD1 (6 bases). This TCR came from a human donor with multiple sclerosis. CDR3 coding DNA: TGTGCCAGCAGCACGGGGATGACAGGCGTCGCCTACGAGCAGTACTTC. Its translation: CASSTGMTGVAYEQYF.